This T cell receptor beta chain was documented in a study of CD8 T cells in ankylosing spondylitis. TCRdb re-called the 5' RACE reads through MiXCR, storing one row per CDR3 protein. The sample records about 220,000 distinct CDR3 sequences, 20% to 30% being singletons. This clonotype has ten or more counts. With 0 bases removed from V and 2 bases from J, the gap between germline ends came to 8 bases. The CDR3 is 15 residues long. Germline loops: CDR1 LGHNA, CDR2 YNFKEQ. The source material was blood, either unsorted or a sorted T cell fraction (not recorded which). The origin of this receptor is a male donor with ankylosing spondylitis or in good health (not recorded which). The chain couples TRBV4-2 to TRBJ1-5; D is unresolved. The CDR3 protein is CASSQDQTGNQPQHF. CDR3 in DNA: TGTGCCAGCAGCCAAGATCAAACAGGCAATCAGCCCCAGCATTTT.